A selection of T cell receptor beta chains follows, all from one sample in a study of shared clonotypes between healthy human individuals. Generated by immunoSEQ multiplex PCR, the TCRdb table keeps only in-frame clones and is missing some. This sample has about 1.5 million clones; around 98% occur once, and the top ten carry roughly 0.4%. The sample taken for sequencing was naive CD4+ T cells sorted from blood. Every receptor here comes from a man under 40 in good health. Both conserved end residues are part of each CDR3. D genes are given only for firm matches. Some rows mark clone size as missing; the rest say once, few, many or name a class of expanded clone.

CDR3 protein | CDR3 DNA | J gene | D gene | clone size | V gene
CASSIDRSGTSGINEQFF | TGTGCCAGTAGTATAGACCGTTCTGGGACTAGCGGAATCAATGAGCAGTTCTTC | TRBJ2-1 | TRBD2 | NA | TRBV19
CASSQRGGNTDTQYF | TGTGCCAGCAGCCAAAGGGGCGGGAACACAGATACGCAGTATTTT | TRBJ2-3 | NA | NA | TRBV14
CASSPSGYGYGYTF | TGTGCCAGCTCACCCTCAGGGTACGGTTATGGCTACACCTTC | TRBJ1-2 | NA | NA | TRBV18
CASSREGVEYGYTF | TGTGCCAGCAGTCGCGAGGGGGTCGAATATGGCTACACCTTC | TRBJ1-2 | NA | NA | TRBV6-5
CASTLLGTGPERGTF | TGTGCCAGCACCCTACTAGGCACAGGACCTGAACGGGGCACCTTC | TRBJ1-2 | NA | once | TRBV28
CASSLNLGGSYNEQFF | TGTGCCAGCAGCTTAAACCTAGGGGGGTCCTACAATGAGCAGTTCTTC | TRBJ2-1 | NA | NA | TRBV11-3
CASSLRRGSANNEQFF | TGTGCCAGCAGCTTAAGAAGAGGCAGCGCCAACAATGAGCAGTTCTTC | TRBJ2-1 | NA | NA | TRBV7-3
CATEGNAGQGGTEAFF | TGTGCCACGGAAGGGAACGCCGGACAGGGGGGTACTGAAGCTTTCTTT | TRBJ1-1 | TRBD1 | NA | TRBV10-3
CASSEREGLNEQFF | TGTGCCAGCAGTGAGCGGGAGGGGCTCAATGAGCAGTTCTTC | TRBJ2-1 | TRBD2 | NA | TRBV27
CASSPMVPSGGLFF | TGCGCCAGCAGCCCTATGGTCCCTTCCGGGGGGCTGTTTTTT | TRBJ2-2 | NA | NA | TRBV4-3
CASSTTNREKAFF | TGTGCCAGTAGTACAACCAACAGGGAGAAAGCTTTCTTT | TRBJ1-1 | NA | NA | TRBV19
CASSLRAGQDEQFF | TGTGCCAGCAGCTTAAGGGCGGGACAAGATGAGCAGTTCTTC | TRBJ2-1 | NA | NA | TRBV7-2
CAWKGQGVQNGEQYF | TGTGCCTGGAAGGGACAGGGGGTCCAAAACGGCGAGCAGTACTTC | TRBJ2-7 | TRBD1 | NA | TRBV30